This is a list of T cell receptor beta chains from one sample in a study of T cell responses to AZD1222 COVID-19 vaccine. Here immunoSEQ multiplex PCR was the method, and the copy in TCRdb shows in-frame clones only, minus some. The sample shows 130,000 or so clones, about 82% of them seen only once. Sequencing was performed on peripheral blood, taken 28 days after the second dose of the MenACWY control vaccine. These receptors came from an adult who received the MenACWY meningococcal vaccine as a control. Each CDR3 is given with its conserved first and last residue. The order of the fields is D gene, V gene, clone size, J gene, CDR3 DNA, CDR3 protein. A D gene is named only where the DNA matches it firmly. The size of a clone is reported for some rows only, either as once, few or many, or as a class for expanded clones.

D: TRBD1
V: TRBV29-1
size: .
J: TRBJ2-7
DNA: TGCAGCGTTGAAGGAACAGGGGGCTTCGGCGAGCAGTACTTC
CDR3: CSVEGTGGFGEQYF

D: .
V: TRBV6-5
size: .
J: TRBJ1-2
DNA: TGTGCCAGCAGTTACGGGACTGCTAACTATGGCTACACCTTC
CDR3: CASSYGTANYGYTF

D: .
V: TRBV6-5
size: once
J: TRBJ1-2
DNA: TGTGCCAGCAGTCCTACCCCTAACTATGGCTACACCTTC
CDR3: CASSPTPNYGYTF

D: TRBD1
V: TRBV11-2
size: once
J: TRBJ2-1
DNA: TGTGCCAGCAGACCCTCTCGGGACAGGGGAGGTAGCTCCTACAATGAGCAGTTCTTC
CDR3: CASRPSRDRGGSSYNEQFF

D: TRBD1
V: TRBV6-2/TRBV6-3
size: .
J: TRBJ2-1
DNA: TGTGCCAGCAGCTCCTTGGTTGGGGACAGGGGGCATAAGTTCTTC
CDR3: CASSSLVGDRGHKFF

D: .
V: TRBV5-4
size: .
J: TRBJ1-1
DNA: TGTGCCAGCAGCTTGGATACAGGGCTCACTGAAGCTTTCTTT
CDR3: CASSLDTGLTEAFF

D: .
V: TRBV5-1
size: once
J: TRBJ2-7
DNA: TGCGCCAGCAGCCCAGGGGACAACTCCTACGAGCAGTACTTC
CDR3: CASSPGDNSYEQYF

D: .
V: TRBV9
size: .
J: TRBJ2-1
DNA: TGTGCCAGCAGCGTAGGGGTAAATTACAATGAGCAGTTCTTC
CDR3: CASSVGVNYNEQFF

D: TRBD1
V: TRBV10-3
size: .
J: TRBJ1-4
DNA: TGTGCCATCAGTGACGGGGCAGGGGGTGAAAAACTGTTTTTT
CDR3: CAISDGAGGEKLFF

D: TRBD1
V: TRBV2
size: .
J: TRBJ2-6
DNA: TGTGCCAGCAGTGGGGACAGCTACTCTGGGGCCAACGTCCTGACTTTC
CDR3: CASSGDSYSGANVLTF

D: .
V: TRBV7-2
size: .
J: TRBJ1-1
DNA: TGTGCCAGCAGCTATCGACAGCTTCGGCGGGCTTTCTTT
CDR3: CASSYRQLRRAFF

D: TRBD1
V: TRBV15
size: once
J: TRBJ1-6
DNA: TGTGCCACCAGCAGAGCAAGGGGGACAGGTGGGAATTCACCCCTCCACTTT
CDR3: CATSRARGTGGNSPLHF

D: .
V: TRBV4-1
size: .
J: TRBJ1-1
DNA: TGCGCCAGCAGCCAGTCCGGGGGTTGGAACACTGAAGCTTTCTTT
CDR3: CASSQSGGWNTEAFF

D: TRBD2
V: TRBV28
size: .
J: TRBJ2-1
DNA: TGTGCCGGAGGCTGGAGCGGGGGGACGGAAGAGCAGTTCTTC
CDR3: CAGGWSGGTEEQFF

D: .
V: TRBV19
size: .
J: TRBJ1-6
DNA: TGTGCCAGTAGCCGAGACATCGGAAAATCAAATAATTCACCCCTCCACTTT
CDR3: CASSRDIGKSNNSPLHF

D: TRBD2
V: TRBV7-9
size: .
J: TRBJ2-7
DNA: TGTGCCAGCAGCTTAGCCGCGGGAGCTGGGCTAGTTGGGCTCGAGCAGTACTTC
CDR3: CASSLAAGAGLVGLEQYF

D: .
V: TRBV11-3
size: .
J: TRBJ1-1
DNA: TGTGCCAGCACACAACATACCAGGGGTTTGCCTGAAGCTTTCTTT
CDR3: CASTQHTRGLPEAFF

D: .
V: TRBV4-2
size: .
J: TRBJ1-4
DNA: TGTGCCGGCGGGGACGGGGGAGCCCAAGGAGGAAAACTGTTTTTT
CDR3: CAGGDGGAQGGKLFF

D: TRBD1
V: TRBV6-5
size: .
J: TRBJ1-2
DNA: TGTGCCAGCAGTTATAGGACAGGGCGGTATGGCTACACCTTC
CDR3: CASSYRTGRYGYTF

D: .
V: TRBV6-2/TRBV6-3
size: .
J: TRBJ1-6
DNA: TGTGCCAGCAGTTACTCCGTGGATAATTCACCCCTCCACTTT
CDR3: CASSYSVDNSPLHF

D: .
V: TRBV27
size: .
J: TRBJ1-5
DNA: TGTGCCAGCAGTTTTATAGGAGCTTCGGGGAAGAGCAATCAGCCCCAGCATTTT
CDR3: CASSFIGASGKSNQPQHF

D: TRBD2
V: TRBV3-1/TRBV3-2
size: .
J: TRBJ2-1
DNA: TGTGCCAGCAGCTACGGGCTAGCGGGGAATCCTAGCTCCTACAATGAGCAGTTCTTC
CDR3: CASSYGLAGNPSSYNEQFF

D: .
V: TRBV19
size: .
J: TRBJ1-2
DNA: TGTGCCAGTAGTATCGTCGGAAAACAGGACTACACCTTC
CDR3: CASSIVGKQDYTF

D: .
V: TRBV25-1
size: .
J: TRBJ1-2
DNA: TGTGCCAGCAGTGAACGCCAGGATGGCTACACCTTC
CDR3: CASSERQDGYTF

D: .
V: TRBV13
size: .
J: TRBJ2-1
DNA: TGTGCCAGCAGCCTCCTGGAGGGTACTGCGGGTGAGCAGTTCTTC
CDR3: CASSLLEGTAGEQFF

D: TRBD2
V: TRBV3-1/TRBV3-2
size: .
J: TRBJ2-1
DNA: TGTGCCAGCAGCCAAGATCCCGGACTAGCGGGAAGGAATGAGCAGTTCTTC
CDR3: CASSQDPGLAGRNEQFF

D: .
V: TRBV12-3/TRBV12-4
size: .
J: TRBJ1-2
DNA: TGTGCCAGCAGCCCCCTCCCAGTTGGCTACACCTTC
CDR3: CASSPLPVGYTF

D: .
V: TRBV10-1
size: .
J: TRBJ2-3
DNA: TGCGCCAGCAGACCGACTAGCACAGATACGCAGTATTTT
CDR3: CASRPTSTDTQYF

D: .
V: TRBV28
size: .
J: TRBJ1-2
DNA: TGTGCCAGCAGCGCCTACAGGTGGGAGAGGGGCTACACCTTC
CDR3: CASSAYRWERGYTF

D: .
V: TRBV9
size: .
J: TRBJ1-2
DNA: TGTGCCAGCAGCGTAGGGTCAGGAGAGGAAGGCTACACCTTC
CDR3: CASSVGSGEEGYTF

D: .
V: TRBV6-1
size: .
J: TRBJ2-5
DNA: TGTGCCAGCAGTGAAAGGAGATGGGGGGCTGGGGAGACCCAGTACTTC
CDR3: CASSERRWGAGETQYF

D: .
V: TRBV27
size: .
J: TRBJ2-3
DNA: TGTGCCAGCAGTTCCCTCGGGGGCACAGATACGCAGTATTTT
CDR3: CASSSLGGTDTQYF

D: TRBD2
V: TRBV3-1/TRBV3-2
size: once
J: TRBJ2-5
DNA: TGTGCCAGCAGCCAGGTATGGACTAGCGGAAAGACCCAGTACTTC
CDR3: CASSQVWTSGKTQYF

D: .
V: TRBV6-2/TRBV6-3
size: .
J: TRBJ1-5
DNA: TGTGCCAGCAGTTACTCAGTAAGTCAGCCCCAGCATTTT
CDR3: CASSYSVSQPQHF

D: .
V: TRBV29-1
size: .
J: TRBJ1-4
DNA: TGCAGCGTTGGGGCTGAAAAACTGTTTTTT
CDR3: CSVGAEKLFF

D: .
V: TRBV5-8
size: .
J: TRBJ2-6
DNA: TGTGCCAGCAGCTTGCGGCTCGGGGGCATCACTGGGGCCAACGTCCTGACTTTC
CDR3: CASSLRLGGITGANVLTF

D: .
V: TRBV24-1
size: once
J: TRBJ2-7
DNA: TGTGCCACCACCCAAGGGTCTTACGAGCAGTACTTC
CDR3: CATTQGSYEQYF

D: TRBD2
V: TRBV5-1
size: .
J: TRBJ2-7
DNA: TGCGCCAGCAGCCCCTCCTCTAGCGGGAGGGTGGACGAGCAGTACTTC
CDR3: CASSPSSSGRVDEQYF

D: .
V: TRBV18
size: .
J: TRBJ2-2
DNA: TGTGCCAGCTCACCACCGGCCCGAAGCACCGGGGAGCTGTTTTTT
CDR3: CASSPPARSTGELFF

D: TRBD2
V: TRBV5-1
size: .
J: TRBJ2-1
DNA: TGCGCCAGCAGCTTGGTGTTGGGGGGAGGGATCCATGAGCAGTTCTTC
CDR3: CASSLVLGGGIHEQFF

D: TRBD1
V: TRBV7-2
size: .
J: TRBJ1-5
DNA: TGTGCCAGCAGCTCTGGGACAGGGGCGGATAGCAATCAGCCCCAGCATTTT
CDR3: CASSSGTGADSNQPQHF

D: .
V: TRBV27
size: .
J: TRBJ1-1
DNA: TGTGCCAGCAGTTTCACCCCGGGGACTAACACTGAAGCTTTCTTT
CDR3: CASSFTPGTNTEAFF

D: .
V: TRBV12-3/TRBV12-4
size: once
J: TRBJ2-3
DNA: TGTGCCAGCAGTTTATCCGATACGCAGTATTTT
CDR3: CASSLSDTQYF

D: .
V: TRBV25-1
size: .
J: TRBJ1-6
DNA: TGTGCCACAACCGACAACCATAATTCACCCCTCCACTTT
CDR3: CATTDNHNSPLHF

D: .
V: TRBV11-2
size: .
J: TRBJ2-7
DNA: TGTGCCAGCAGCCCCATAGCCTACGAGCAGTACTTC
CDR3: CASSPIAYEQYF

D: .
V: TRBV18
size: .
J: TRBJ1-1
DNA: TGTGCCAGCTCACCCTACATGGACACTGAAGCTTTCTTT
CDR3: CASSPYMDTEAFF

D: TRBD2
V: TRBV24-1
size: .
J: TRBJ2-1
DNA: TGTGCCACCAGTGATCTCGCGGGAGGGTCCTACAATGAGCAGTTCTTC
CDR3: CATSDLAGGSYNEQFF

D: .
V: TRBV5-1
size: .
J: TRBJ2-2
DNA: TGCGCCAGCAGCTTGAGGCTGACTGGGGAGCTGTTTTTT
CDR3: CASSLRLTGELFF

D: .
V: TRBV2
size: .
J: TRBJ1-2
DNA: TGTGCCAGCAGCAGGGTAGGCTACACCTTC
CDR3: CASSRVGYTF

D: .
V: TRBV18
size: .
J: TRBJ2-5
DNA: TGTGCCAGCTCACCGTCATCTCTAGAGACCCAGTACTTC
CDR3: CASSPSSLETQYF

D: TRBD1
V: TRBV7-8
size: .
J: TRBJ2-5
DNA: TGTGCCAGCAGCCTAAAAAGGGGGCAACAAGAGACCCAGTACTTC
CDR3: CASSLKRGQQETQYF

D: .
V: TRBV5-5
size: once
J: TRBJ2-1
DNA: TGTGCCAGCAGCTTGATTGATGGGAATGAGCAGTTCTTC
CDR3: CASSLIDGNEQFF

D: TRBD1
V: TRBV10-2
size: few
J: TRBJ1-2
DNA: TGCGCCAGCAGGGCCCAGGGGGGCTGGTATGGCTACACCTTC
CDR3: CASRAQGGWYGYTF